The rows below give T cell receptor beta chains drawn from one sample of a study of blood T cell repertoires in COVID-19. Clones were sequenced by immunoSEQ multiplex PCR, and TCRdb holds only the in-frame ones, with some missing. The sample has 200,000 to 250,000 clones; 90% to 95% are singletons. The sequencing input was peripheral blood. The receptor set was obtained from a young man with acute or convalescent COVID-19. Each CDR3 is given with its conserved first and last residue. D genes are given only for firm matches. Size tells how often a clone was seen (once, few, many) or the class of an expanded clone, and some rows leave it out.

abundance	d_gene	v_gene	j_gene	CDR3nt	CDR3aa
-	-	TRBV10-1	TRBJ2-3	TGCGCCAGCAGAAGTGGACAGTCTAGCACAGATACGCAGTATTTT	CASRSGQSSTDTQYF
-	TRBD1	TRBV30	TRBJ1-2	TGTGCCTGGAGTGTAGGGTCCGGGACAGGGAGAACTGGCTACACCTTC	CAWSVGSGTGRTGYTF
-	-	TRBV9	TRBJ2-7	TGTGCCAGCAGCCCACTTTTGGTGGGAGGAGAGCAGTACTTC	CASSPLLVGGEQYF
-	-	TRBV30	TRBJ1-2	TGTGCCTGGAACGTCCCAGGGTTCGACTATGGCTACACCTTC	CAWNVPGFDYGYTF
-	TRBD2	TRBV3-1/TRBV3-2	TRBJ2-6	TGTGCCAGCAGCCCTTACCGACTAGCGGGAGATCGGGCTGGGGCCAACGTCCTGACTTTC	CASSPYRLAGDRAGANVLTF
many	-	TRBV5-1	TRBJ1-1	TGCGCCAGCAGCTTGGCCAGTTTAACAGCTCAAAACACTGAAGCTTTCTTT	CASSLASLTAQNTEAFF
few	-	TRBV28	TRBJ1-5	TGTGCCAGCAGTTTATATCGGAGCAATCAGCCCCAGCATTTT	CASSLYRSNQPQHF
-	-	TRBV24-1	TRBJ2-1	TGTGCCACCAGTGATTATAGGGGTGCGGGGAATGAGCAGTTCTTC	CATSDYRGAGNEQFF
-	TRBD2	TRBV30	TRBJ2-7	TGTGCCTGGAGTGGCCAGCGGGGGTACGAGCAGTACTTC	CAWSGQRGYEQYF
-	-	TRBV9	TRBJ2-2	TGTGCCAGCAGCGTAGAACCGAGCGGGGAGCTGTTTTTT	CASSVEPSGELFF
few	TRBD1	TRBV6-2/TRBV6-3	TRBJ1-5	TGTGCCAGCAGTTACGGGACAGCCCGAAGCAATCAGCCCCAGCATTTT	CASSYGTARSNQPQHF
-	-	TRBV5-1	TRBJ1-6	TGCGCCAGCAGCTTGGGAGAGGCAAATTCACCCCTCCACTTT	CASSLGEANSPLHF
-	-	TRBV19	TRBJ2-7	TGTGCCAGTAGTACCGGGGTCCAGCAGTACTTC	CASSTGVQQYF
few	TRBD2	TRBV27	TRBJ2-5	TGTGCCAGCAGCCAACATACTGGGGGGGGGTTGGCGACCCAGTACTTC	CASSQHTGGGLATQYF
-	-	TRBV29-1	TRBJ2-3	TGCAGCGTTGGCGGGACCACAGATACGCAGTATTTT	CSVGGTTDTQYF
-	TRBD2	TRBV19	TRBJ2-7	TGTGCCAGTAGTCATGGGACTAGCGGGGCCCTCTACGAGCAGTACTTC	CASSHGTSGALYEQYF
-	TRBD1	TRBV5-1	TRBJ2-2	TGCGCCAGCAGCTCGCAAACAGGGGGCCAGTCCGGGGAGCTGTTTTTT	CASSSQTGGQSGELFF
-	TRBD2	TRBV5-1	TRBJ2-3	TGCGCCAGCAGCCCGGGACTAGTCGAGCCGCAGTATTTT	CASSPGLVEPQYF
-	-	TRBV27	TRBJ2-7	TGTGCCAGCAGTTTAGGGAGGCGGCTTGTCTACGAGCAGTACTTC	CASSLGRRLVYEQYF
-	-	TRBV27	TRBJ1-5	TGTGCCAGCAGTCCCCCGGAGGATAGCAATCAGCCCCAGCATTTT	CASSPPEDSNQPQHF
-	TRBD2	TRBV5-1	TRBJ2-7	TGCGCCAGCAGTTCCGGGACTAGCGGGAACGAGCAGTACTTC	CASSSGTSGNEQYF
-	TRBD1	TRBV20-1	TRBJ2-5	TGCAGTGCTAGTGGTAGGGGGCGAAGAGAGACCCAGTACTTC	CSASGRGRRETQYF
-	-	TRBV28	TRBJ1-1	TGTGCCAGCAGTGGGGGCGGAGGGAGGGGGACTGAAGCTTTCTTT	CASSGGGGRGTEAFF